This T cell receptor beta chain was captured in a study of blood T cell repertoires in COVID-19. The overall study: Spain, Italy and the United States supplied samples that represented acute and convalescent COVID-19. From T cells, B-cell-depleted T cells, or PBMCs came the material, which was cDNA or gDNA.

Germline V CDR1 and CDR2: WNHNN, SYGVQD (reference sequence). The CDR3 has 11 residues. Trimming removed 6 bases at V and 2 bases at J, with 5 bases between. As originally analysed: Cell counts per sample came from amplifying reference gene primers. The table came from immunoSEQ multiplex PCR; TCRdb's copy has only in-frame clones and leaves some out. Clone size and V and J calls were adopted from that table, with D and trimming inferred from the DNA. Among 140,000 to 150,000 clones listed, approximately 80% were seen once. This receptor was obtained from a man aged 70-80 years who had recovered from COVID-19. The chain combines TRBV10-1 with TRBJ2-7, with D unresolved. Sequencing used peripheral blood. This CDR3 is CASSLPYEQYF. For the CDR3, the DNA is TGCGCCAGCAGCCTTCCCTACGAGCAGTACTTC.